Listed below are T cell receptor beta chains from one sample, sequenced in a study of identical twins. TCRdb itself ran the 5' RACE reads through MiXCR, one entry per CDR3 protein. The table shows 240,000 or so distinct CDR3 sequences, with roughly a tenth occurring only once. The sequenced sample was memory T cells sorted from blood. The origin of the receptors is a man over 45 in good health. The CDR3 runs from the conserved cysteine through the conserved F or W. Each record gives: clone size, D gene, J gene, V gene, CDR3 protein, CDR3 DNA. A D gene is named only where the DNA matches it firmly. The size field is filled for only some rows; it gives once, few, many or a size class.

abundance: NA; d_gene: NA; j_gene: TRBJ1-4; v_gene: TRBV4-2; CDR3aa: CASTQGNRAYRGATNEKLFF; CDR3nt: TGTGCCAGCACCCAGGGGAACAGAGCTTACCGAGGGGCAACTAATGAAAAACTGTTTTTT
abundance: few; d_gene: TRBD1; j_gene: TRBJ1-4; v_gene: TRBV7-9; CDR3aa: CASSAVVGGREKLFF; CDR3nt: TGTGCCAGCAGCGCGGTGGTAGGGGGCAGGGAAAAACTGTTTTTT
abundance: few; d_gene: NA; j_gene: TRBJ1-3; v_gene: TRBV3-1; CDR3aa: CASKVPFSGNTIYF; CDR3nt: TGTGCCAGCAAGGTACCCTTCTCTGGAAACACCATATATTTT
abundance: many; d_gene: NA; j_gene: TRBJ2-7; v_gene: TRBV4-3; CDR3aa: CASSQNVGGEVSYEQYF; CDR3nt: TGCGCCAGCAGCCAGAACGTAGGGGGAGAGGTCTCCTACGAGCAGTACTTC
abundance: few; d_gene: TRBD2; j_gene: TRBJ2-7; v_gene: TRBV20-1; CDR3aa: CSATSGRIYEQYF; CDR3nt: TGCAGTGCGACTAGCGGGAGAATCTACGAGCAGTACTTC
abundance: few; d_gene: TRBD2; j_gene: TRBJ2-1; v_gene: TRBV7-8; CDR3aa: CASSLGAGTSVYNEQFF; CDR3nt: TGTGCCAGCAGCTTAGGGGCCGGGACTAGCGTGTACAATGAGCAGTTCTTC
abundance: NA; d_gene: TRBD1; j_gene: TRBJ2-4; v_gene: TRBV4-1; CDR3aa: CASSHQTGSLDIQYF; CDR3nt: TGCGCCAGCAGCCACCAGACAGGGAGTCTCGACATTCAGTACTTC
abundance: few; d_gene: NA; j_gene: TRBJ2-5; v_gene: TRBV18; CDR3aa: CASSPPGSGPETQYF; CDR3nt: TGTGCCAGCTCACCACCGGGCTCGGGGCCAGAGACCCAGTACTTC
abundance: many; d_gene: NA; j_gene: TRBJ2-1; v_gene: TRBV4-2; CDR3aa: CASSQDAAGEDRYRQFF; CDR3nt: TGTGCCAGCAGCCAAGATGCGGCAGGGGAAGATAGATACCGGCAGTTCTTC
abundance: NA; d_gene: TRBD2; j_gene: TRBJ2-5; v_gene: TRBV10-3; CDR3aa: CASAGDQETQYF; CDR3nt: TGTGCCTCAGCGGGGGACCAAGAGACCCAGTACTTC
abundance: few; d_gene: NA; j_gene: TRBJ1-1; v_gene: TRBV5-1; CDR3aa: CASSLTGISEAFF; CDR3nt: TGCGCCAGCAGCTTGACAGGGATATCTGAAGCTTTCTTT
abundance: NA; d_gene: NA; j_gene: TRBJ1-4; v_gene: TRBV2; CDR3aa: CASSQRIEKLFF; CDR3nt: TGTGCCAGCTCCCAACGGATTGAAAAACTGTTTTTT
abundance: NA; d_gene: TRBD2; j_gene: TRBJ2-2; v_gene: TRBV6-1; CDR3aa: CASTRTSGTNTGELFF; CDR3nt: TGTGCCAGCACCCGGACTAGCGGAACGAACACCGGGGAGCTGTTTTTT
abundance: many; d_gene: TRBD1; j_gene: TRBJ1-2; v_gene: TRBV7-2; CDR3aa: CASSFPQQGVEGYTF; CDR3nt: TGTGCCAGCAGCTTTCCCCAACAGGGGGTGGAGGGCTACACCTTC
abundance: many; d_gene: TRBD2; j_gene: TRBJ2-1; v_gene: TRBV5-1; CDR3aa: CASSLAASGSNEQFF; CDR3nt: TGCGCCAGCAGCTTGGCCGCTAGCGGGAGTAATGAGCAGTTCTTC
abundance: many; d_gene: TRBD1; j_gene: TRBJ1-5; v_gene: TRBV20-1; CDR3aa: CSARDPGTGDNQPQHF; CDR3nt: TGCAGTGCTAGAGATCCGGGGACAGGGGACAATCAGCCCCAGCATTTT
abundance: many; d_gene: NA; j_gene: TRBJ2-1; v_gene: TRBV29-1; CDR3aa: CSVAPGLVLSEQFF; CDR3nt: TGCAGCGTTGCACCGGGACTCGTCCTAAGTGAGCAGTTCTTC
abundance: NA; d_gene: TRBD1; j_gene: TRBJ1-2; v_gene: TRBV12-3/TRBV12-4; CDR3aa: CASSRTGVEFGGYTF; CDR3nt: TGTGCCAGCAGTCGGACAGGGGTAGAGTTTGGAGGCTACACCTTC
abundance: few; d_gene: NA; j_gene: TRBJ2-7; v_gene: TRBV20-1; CDR3aa: CSARGGAESYEQYF; CDR3nt: TGCAGTGCTAGAGGTGGGGCTGAATCCTACGAGCAGTACTTC
abundance: medium-sized; d_gene: NA; j_gene: TRBJ1-2; v_gene: TRBV7-8; CDR3aa: CASSLARLPSNYGYTF; CDR3nt: TGTGCCAGCAGCTTAGCCAGGCTACCCTCTAACTATGGCTACACCTTC
abundance: many; d_gene: TRBD1; j_gene: TRBJ2-4; v_gene: TRBV3-1; CDR3aa: CASSHQDRGNIQYF; CDR3nt: TGTGCCAGCAGCCACCAGGACAGGGGAAACATTCAGTACTTC
abundance: many; d_gene: TRBD2; j_gene: TRBJ2-5; v_gene: TRBV3-1; CDR3aa: CASSQDRKLAGGTQYF; CDR3nt: TGTGCCAGCAGCCAAGATAGGAAACTAGCGGGAGGGACCCAGTACTTC
abundance: many; d_gene: NA; j_gene: TRBJ2-7; v_gene: TRBV5-1; CDR3aa: CASSVQGEQYF; CDR3nt: TGCGCCAGCAGCGTCCAGGGAGAGCAGTACTTC
abundance: few; d_gene: NA; j_gene: TRBJ1-6; v_gene: TRBV4-3; CDR3aa: CASSQEGLSPLHF; CDR3nt: TGCGCCAGCAGCCAAGAAGGGCTTTCACCCCTCCACTTT
abundance: many; d_gene: NA; j_gene: TRBJ2-7; v_gene: TRBV20-1; CDR3aa: CSARNTGPPSYEQYF; CDR3nt: TGCAGTGCTAGAAACACAGGGCCTCCTTCCTACGAGCAGTACTTC
abundance: many; d_gene: TRBD1; j_gene: TRBJ1-1; v_gene: TRBV7-8; CDR3aa: CASSLEGGHTEAFF; CDR3nt: TGTGCCAGCAGCTTAGAAGGGGGCCACACTGAAGCTTTCTTT
abundance: many; d_gene: NA; j_gene: TRBJ2-7; v_gene: TRBV7-2; CDR3aa: CASSKQGGGGSVYEQYF; CDR3nt: TGTGCCAGCAGCAAACAAGGAGGGGGAGGGTCGGTGTACGAGCAGTACTTC
abundance: NA; d_gene: NA; j_gene: TRBJ2-5; v_gene: TRBV5-1; CDR3aa: CASSLGSGGAETQYF; CDR3nt: TGCGCCAGCAGCTTGGGAAGCGGCGGGGCGGAGACCCAGTACTTC
abundance: many; d_gene: NA; j_gene: TRBJ2-7; v_gene: TRBV5-5; CDR3aa: CASSLTGSSYEQYF; CDR3nt: TGTGCCAGCAGCTTGACAGGGAGCTCCTACGAGCAGTACTTC
abundance: NA; d_gene: TRBD2; j_gene: TRBJ2-1; v_gene: TRBV7-2; CDR3aa: CASSLDGRGANNEQFF; CDR3nt: TGTGCCAGCAGCTTAGATGGGCGGGGGGCCAACAATGAGCAGTTCTTC
abundance: NA; d_gene: TRBD1; j_gene: TRBJ1-3; v_gene: TRBV12-3/TRBV12-4; CDR3aa: CASSYLGQGSGNTIYF; CDR3nt: TGTGCCAGCAGTTACCTCGGACAGGGCTCTGGAAACACCATATATTTT
abundance: many; d_gene: NA; j_gene: TRBJ1-2; v_gene: TRBV28; CDR3aa: CASSLFSGLGSGGFYGYTF; CDR3nt: TGTGCCAGCAGTTTGTTTTCGGGTTTGGGATCCGGGGGCTTCTATGGCTACACCTTC
abundance: few; d_gene: NA; j_gene: TRBJ2-7; v_gene: TRBV10-3; CDR3aa: CAISEGGPNNEQYF; CDR3nt: TGTGCCATCAGTGAGGGGGGCCCAAACAACGAGCAGTACTTC
abundance: NA; d_gene: TRBD2; j_gene: TRBJ2-7; v_gene: TRBV11-2; CDR3aa: CASSLVPGAGGSEQYF; CDR3nt: TGTGCCAGCAGCTTAGTCCCGGGAGCGGGGGGTTCCGAGCAGTACTTC